The clone carrying this T cell receptor beta chain has only a few counts. This sample was taken from a study of cytotoxic CD8 clonotypes in ibrutinib-treated CLL. Study overall: The patients, under 13 relapsed/refractory and roughly 15 treatment-naive, included around 17 who were IGHV unmutated. The sample average was 255,043 productive templates and roughly 94,000 productive rearrangements.

Data came from immunoSEQ multiplex PCR; TCRdb stores just in-frame clones and leaves some out. The sample includes some 47,000 clones, 50% to 65% of them seen just once. Cryopreserved PBMCs yielded around 2 micrograms of genomic DNA for TCR beta libraries. The V gene's germline CDR1 is SNHLY and CDR2 FYNNEI. This CDR3 region has 14 residues. The germline V and J ends were trimmed by 2 bases and 0 bases, with 5 bases remaining between them. The sample was PBMCs, taken after 24 months of ibrutinib treatment. This sequence was found in a human donor with chronic lymphocytic leukemia. The chain employs TRBV2 and TRBJ1-3; D is undetermined. CDR3 DNA sequence: TGTGCCAGCAGTGAACAGAGCTCTGGAAACACCATATATTTT. Residues: CASSEQSSGNTIYF.